This T cell receptor (beta chain) was recorded in a study of glioma-infiltrating T cells. Study-wide results and caveats: CDR3 overlap between tissue and blood was very small. Tissue-blood divergence was below expectation in non-neoplastic patients, above in gliomas.

This CDR3 contains 12 residues. Per germline, CDR1 LGHDT and CDR2 YNNKEL (reference sequence). V gave up 1 base and J gave up 11 bases, with 9 bases separating them. This clonotype was picked up many times. Its antigen is unidentified. TCR alpha and beta CDR3 regions were amplified from RNA using iRepertoire nested multiplex PCR. For one-step reverse transcription and amplification, about 85-400 ng of tissue mRNA or PBMC total RNA was used. Each CDR3 protein is one row after TCRdb ran MiXCR on the multiplex PCR reads. The table shows about 93,000 distinct CDR3 sequences, with roughly 37% occurring only once.

The receptor was derived from a human donor with low-grade glioma or glioblastoma, undergoing nonglioma brain surgery, or in good health (not recorded which). Sequencing was done on a sample of glioma tissue, nonneoplastic brain tissue, or PBMCs (not recorded which). V gene TRBV3-1 combines with J gene TRBJ1-5; D unclear. The CDR3 coding sequence is TGTGCCAGCAGCCAAGGGGGAAGGGCCCAGCATTTT. Residues: CASSQGGRAQHF.